This T cell receptor beta chain is drawn from a study of blood T cell repertoires in COVID-19. Whole-study context: COVID-19 samples collected from the United States, Italy and Spain covered acute and convalescent phases.

Each recovered donor of Cohort 3 presented with two negative PCRs, clearance, or symptom resolution. Germline V lookup: CDR1 SEHNR, CDR2 FQNEAQ (reference sequence). Trimming cost V 5 bases and J 1 base; bases outside gene matches: 10. The CDR3 loop spans 17 amino acids. Per the authors' pipeline: The authors estimated nucleated cell counts from reference gene primer amplification. Some clones are missing from TCRdb's copy, which holds only in-frame ones; the method was immunoSEQ multiplex PCR. V and J calls plus clone size are reproduced from that table; the DNA served to infer D and trimming. The profile covers over 200,000 clones, with around 80% appearing a single time and about 2% taken by the ten largest.

Sequencing was done on a sample of PBMCs or T cells enriched from blood (not recorded which). This rearrangement joins TRBV7-9 to TRBJ2-5; 10 bases match TRBD1. This TCR was recovered from a man in his 60s who had recovered from COVID-19. The CDR3 DNA follows: TGTGCCAGCAGCACCACCGACAGGGGGCCTTTCCAAGAGACCCAGTACTTC. This translates into CASSTTDRGPFQETQYF.